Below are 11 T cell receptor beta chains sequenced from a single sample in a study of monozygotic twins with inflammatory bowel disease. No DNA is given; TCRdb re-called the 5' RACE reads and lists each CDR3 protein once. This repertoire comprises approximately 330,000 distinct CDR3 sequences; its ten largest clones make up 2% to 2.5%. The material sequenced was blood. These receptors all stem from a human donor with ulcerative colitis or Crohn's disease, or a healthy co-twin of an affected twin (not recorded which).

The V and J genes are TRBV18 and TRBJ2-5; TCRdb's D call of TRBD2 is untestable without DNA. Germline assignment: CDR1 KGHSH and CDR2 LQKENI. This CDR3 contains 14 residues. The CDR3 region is CASSPVASVETQYF.

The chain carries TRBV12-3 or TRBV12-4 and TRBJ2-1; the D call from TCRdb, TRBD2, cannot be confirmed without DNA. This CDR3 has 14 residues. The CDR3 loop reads CASSFRASDNEQFF.

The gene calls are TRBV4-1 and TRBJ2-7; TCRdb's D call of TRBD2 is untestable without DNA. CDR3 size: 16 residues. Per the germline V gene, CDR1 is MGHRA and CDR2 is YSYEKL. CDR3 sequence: CASSQGRASGSYEQYF.

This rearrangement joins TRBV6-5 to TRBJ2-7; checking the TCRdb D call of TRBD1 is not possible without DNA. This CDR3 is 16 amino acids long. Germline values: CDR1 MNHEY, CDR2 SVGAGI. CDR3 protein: CASSYSWGRVEDEQYF.

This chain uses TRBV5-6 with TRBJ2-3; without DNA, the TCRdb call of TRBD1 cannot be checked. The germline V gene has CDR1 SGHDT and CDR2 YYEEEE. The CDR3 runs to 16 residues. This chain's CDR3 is CASSLRWATRADTQYF.

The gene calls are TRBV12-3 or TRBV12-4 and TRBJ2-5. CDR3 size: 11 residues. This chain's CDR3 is CASTTKETQYF.

The CDR3 protein is CSANEGIETQYF. V gene TRBV20-1 combines with J gene TRBJ2-5; TCRdb outputs TRBD2, but without DNA this stays unchecked. CDR3 length: 12 amino acids. The germline V gene encodes CDR1 DFQATT and CDR2 SNEGSKA (reference sequence).

The CDR3 loop reads CSARVPNTEAFF. This chain links TRBV20-1 with TRBJ1-1. CDR1 and CDR2 from the germline V gene are DFQATT and SNEGSKA (reference sequence). The CDR3 sequence is 12 residues long.

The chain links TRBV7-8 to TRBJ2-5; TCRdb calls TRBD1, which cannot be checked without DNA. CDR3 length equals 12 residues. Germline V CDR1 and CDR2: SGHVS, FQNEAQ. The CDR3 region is CASRGQGETQYF.

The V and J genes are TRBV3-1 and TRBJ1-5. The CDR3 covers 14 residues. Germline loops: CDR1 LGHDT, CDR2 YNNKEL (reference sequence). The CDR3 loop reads CASSQDLTRPPQHF.

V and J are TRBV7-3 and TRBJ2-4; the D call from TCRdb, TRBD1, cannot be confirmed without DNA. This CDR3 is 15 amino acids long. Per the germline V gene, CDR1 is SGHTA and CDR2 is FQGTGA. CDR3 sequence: CASSLSLGWGNIQYF.